The source of this TCR beta chain is a study of blood T cell repertoires in COVID-19. As for the study in general: Researchers got acute and convalescent COVID-19 samples from the United States, Italy and Spain. The cDNA or gDNA used as material had been derived from T cells, B-cell-depleted T cells, or PBMCs.

V shed 2 bases, J shed 12 bases, and the junction held 10 bases outside the gene matches. The CDR3 runs to 14 residues. The germline V gene encodes CDR1 SGHTA and CDR2 FQGNSA. Methods used by the authors: Nucleated cell number was recorded as an estimate derived from reference gene primer amplification. The method was immunoSEQ multiplex PCR; TCRdb's version includes in-frame clones alone and lacks a portion of them. V and J calls and clone size come straight from that table; D and trimming were deduced from the DNA. The sample shows about 140,000 clones, about 87% of them seen only once. The sample comprised peripheral blood. This TCR was recovered from a human donor in a cohort sampled during active COVID-19. The chain is built from TRBV7-2 and TRBJ2-7; TRBD1 matches 10 bases. CDR3 DNA: TGTGCCAGCAGCTTAACTCCGGGACAGGGGAGAGGGTACTTC. The encoded protein is CASSLTPGQGRGYF.